This is a list of T cell receptor beta chains from one sample in a study of T cell changes during pregnancy in multiple sclerosis. The protocol was immunoSEQ multiplex PCR, while the TCRdb copy is restricted to in-frame clones and leaves out a portion. The sample lists 45,000 to 60,000 clones; around 90% were seen once. This material consisted of CD4+ T cells from peripheral blood mononuclear cells, taken before pregnancy. These receptors came from a female donor with multiple sclerosis, enrolled in a pregnancy study. Both conserved end residues are trimmed from each CDR3. Each record gives: J gene, V gene, D gene, clone size, CDR3 protein. The D gene is left open where the match is weak. Expanded clones are given a class, and other clones once, few, many or no size at all.

j_call: TRBJ2-5
v_call: TRBV27
d_call: TRBD2
clone_size: NA
cdr3_aa: ASRTLAGERPQETQY

j_call: TRBJ2-3
v_call: TRBV19
d_call: TRBD2
clone_size: NA
cdr3_aa: ATNAGRARDTQY

j_call: TRBJ2-3
v_call: TRBV7-9
d_call: NA
clone_size: once
cdr3_aa: ASSPNTDTQY

j_call: TRBJ1-4
v_call: TRBV7-2
d_call: TRBD1
clone_size: NA
cdr3_aa: ASSLRQGSEKLF

j_call: TRBJ2-4
v_call: TRBV9
d_call: TRBD1
clone_size: NA
cdr3_aa: ASSVGDRLGDKNIQY

j_call: TRBJ2-3
v_call: TRBV7-2
d_call: TRBD2
clone_size: NA
cdr3_aa: ASSNLAGGSTDTQY

j_call: TRBJ1-2
v_call: TRBV6-1
d_call: NA
clone_size: NA
cdr3_aa: ASSERSRPHYGYT

j_call: TRBJ2-5
v_call: TRBV2
d_call: NA
clone_size: NA
cdr3_aa: ASSQNSQETQY

j_call: TRBJ1-2
v_call: TRBV7-2
d_call: NA
clone_size: few
cdr3_aa: ASSFGLFYT

j_call: TRBJ1-5
v_call: TRBV6-1
d_call: NA
clone_size: NA
cdr3_aa: ASSLTGNQPQH

j_call: TRBJ2-1
v_call: TRBV27
d_call: TRBD2
clone_size: NA
cdr3_aa: ASSGLAGVNEQF

j_call: TRBJ1-2
v_call: TRBV19
d_call: TRBD1
clone_size: NA
cdr3_aa: ASSDRGLSHGYT

j_call: TRBJ2-4
v_call: TRBV7-2
d_call: NA
clone_size: NA
cdr3_aa: ASSSANIQY

j_call: TRBJ2-1
v_call: TRBV29-1
d_call: TRBD2
clone_size: NA
cdr3_aa: SALGREKSYNEQF

j_call: TRBJ1-2
v_call: TRBV5-1
d_call: NA
clone_size: once
cdr3_aa: ASSLDGGGDGYT

j_call: TRBJ2-7
v_call: TRBV11-2
d_call: TRBD2
clone_size: NA
cdr3_aa: ASSPGTSGTEQY

j_call: TRBJ2-2
v_call: TRBV7-3
d_call: NA
clone_size: NA
cdr3_aa: ASSLVRGGGELF

j_call: TRBJ2-1
v_call: TRBV18
d_call: TRBD1
clone_size: NA
cdr3_aa: ASSPQGQGLDEQF

j_call: TRBJ2-5
v_call: TRBV9
d_call: TRBD2
clone_size: NA
cdr3_aa: ASSPQAGGPGETQY

j_call: TRBJ2-1
v_call: TRBV7-8
d_call: NA
clone_size: NA
cdr3_aa: ASSKDSYLSV

j_call: TRBJ2-1
v_call: TRBV7-3
d_call: TRBD2
clone_size: NA
cdr3_aa: ASSSTSGSFNEQF

j_call: TRBJ1-5
v_call: TRBV6-5
d_call: NA
clone_size: NA
cdr3_aa: ASGQGNQPQH

j_call: TRBJ2-7
v_call: TRBV2
d_call: TRBD2
clone_size: NA
cdr3_aa: ARRPRGLGRPEQY

j_call: TRBJ2-7
v_call: TRBV6-5
d_call: TRBD2
clone_size: few
cdr3_aa: ASSFLLAGRPGEQY

j_call: TRBJ2-5
v_call: TRBV6-1
d_call: TRBD2
clone_size: once
cdr3_aa: ASIPWGGRQETQY

j_call: TRBJ2-2
v_call: TRBV27
d_call: NA
clone_size: NA
cdr3_aa: APGRANTGELF

j_call: TRBJ2-7
v_call: TRBV18
d_call: NA
clone_size: NA
cdr3_aa: ASSPGTPNHSYEQY

j_call: TRBJ2-7
v_call: TRBV19
d_call: TRBD2
clone_size: NA
cdr3_aa: ASKPLASGVYEQY

j_call: TRBJ2-1
v_call: TRBV5-1
d_call: TRBD2
clone_size: NA
cdr3_aa: ASSLVGTSGISVGEQF

j_call: TRBJ1-6
v_call: TRBV2
d_call: TRBD1
clone_size: NA
cdr3_aa: ASSRTGMINNSPLH

j_call: TRBJ1-1
v_call: TRBV27
d_call: NA
clone_size: NA
cdr3_aa: ASKPWTAPKAF

j_call: TRBJ2-7
v_call: TRBV5-1
d_call: TRBD1
clone_size: NA
cdr3_aa: ASSHTGTGRYEQY

j_call: TRBJ1-1
v_call: TRBV29-1
d_call: NA
clone_size: NA
cdr3_aa: SGGQLNTEAF

j_call: TRBJ2-3
v_call: TRBV7-2
d_call: TRBD2
clone_size: NA
cdr3_aa: ASRVVGLAGGRVTDTQY

j_call: TRBJ2-7
v_call: TRBV5-1
d_call: TRBD2
clone_size: NA
cdr3_aa: ASSLERGRVPYEQY

j_call: TRBJ1-1
v_call: TRBV18
d_call: NA
clone_size: NA
cdr3_aa: ASSPEGSGREAF